This T cell receptor beta chain was sequenced for a study of response to subunit inactivated influenza vaccine. Study-wide points: Seasonal influenza vaccination, on each occasion, was suggested by the authors to recruit few new T cells.

Worth noting for this clonotype: Antigen: not known.

The V segment lost 5 bases and the J segment 0 bases; nucleotides outside the gene matches: 5. This CDR3 region has 17 residues. MiXCR, applied by TCRdb to the RT-PCR reads, yields one record per CDR3 protein. This table holds under 550,000 distinct CDR3 sequences, approximately 7.3% found once. This chain connects TRBV12-3 or TRBV12-4 to TRBJ1-6; TRBD1 agrees at 9 bases. The receptor was isolated from a man aged 45 to 70 who received an inactivated influenza vaccine. The specimen comprised PBMCs from blood, sampled roughly 24 months after vaccination. The CDR3 bases are TGTGCCAGCAGTCAAGACAGGGGGAGCTCCTATAATTCACCCCTCCACTTT. Encoded protein: CASSQDRGSSYNSPLHF.